Following are 16 T cell receptor beta chains from one sample sequenced in a study of beta chain features in type 1 diabetes. These TCRs' antigens remain unknown. General study findings and limits: A moderate, significant TCRB CDR3 shortening appeared in type 1 diabetes across four CD4+ subsets.

Sequencing targeted expressed TCRB transcripts, as all isolated RNA had been reverse transcribed. Repertoires were generated with immunoSEQ multiplex PCR, while TCRdb's copy carries only in-frame clones and drops some. The sample includes 300,000 to 450,000 clones, around 13% of them seen just once. The sequenced material came from naive CD4+ T cells from blood. These receptors came from a woman aged 18-29 years with type 1 diabetes.

This clone showed up just a few times. The chain links TRBV29-1 to TRBJ2-3, with 7 bases fitting TRBD2. This CDR3 comprises 15 residues. Germline lookup yields CDR1 SQVTM and CDR2 ANQGSEA. V dropped 3 bases and J dropped 1; count of bases not matched to a gene: 7. Here the CDR3 DNA reads TGCAGCGTTGAGGTAGCGGGTGTGGGCACAGATACGCAGTATTTT. This encodes CSVEVAGVGTDTQYF.

The chain joins TRBV19 to TRBJ2-4, with D possibly being TRBD2 (6 bases). Trimming cost V 3 bases and J 8 bases, with 14 bases left between them. Germline values: CDR1 LNHDA, CDR2 SQIVND (reference sequence). The CDR3 is made up of 14 amino acids. CDR3: CASSIGGNFDIQYF. The CDR3 DNA follows: TGTGCCAGTAGTATTGGGGGGAACTTTGACATTCAGTACTTC.

The rearrangement links TRBV29-1 to TRBJ2-4; TRBD1 agrees at 7 bases. Germline assignment: CDR1 SQVTM and CDR2 ANQGSEA. The V segment lost 6 bases and the J segment 3 bases; nucleotides outside the gene matches: 5. This CDR3 comprises 13 residues. This chain's CDR3 is CSVQGVSKNIQYF. CDR3 coding DNA: TGCAGCGTGCAGGGGGTTAGCAAAAACATTCAGTACTTC.

This chain connects TRBV4-3 to TRBJ1-2; D is perhaps TRBD1 (6 bases). The CDR3 totals 16 residues. With 0 bases removed from V and 3 bases from J, the gap between germline ends came to 14 bases. Germline V gene sequence: CDR1 LGHNA, CDR2 YSLEER. CDR3 amino acids: CASSQEAETGDYGYTF. DNA for the CDR3: TGCGCCAGCAGCCAAGAAGCTGAGACAGGCGACTATGGCTACACCTTC.

J is TRBJ2-5 and V is TRBV28, with 10 positions matching TRBD1. The V gene's germline CDR1 is MDHEN and CDR2 SYDVKM. The CDR3 has 13 amino acids. Trimming cost V 4 bases and J 5 bases; bases outside gene matches: 1. The CDR3 is CASSSGQGETQYF. The DNA for the CDR3 is TGTGCCAGCAGTTCGGGACAGGGGGAGACCCAGTACTTC.

DNA for the CDR3: TGCGCCAGCAGCCAAGTAGGGACAGGGGCTCGGGGCTACACCTTC. As protein: CASSQVGTGARGYTF. The V call is TRBV4-3, the J call TRBJ1-2; 10 bases line up with TRBD1. Germline CDR1 LGHNA, CDR2 YSLEER. The CDR3 is made up of 15 amino acids. Trimming cost V 1 base and J 8 bases; bases outside gene matches: 7.

The chain is built from TRBV6-1 and TRBJ2-3; D is possibly TRBD2 (5 bases). Germline V gives CDR1 MNHNS, CDR2 SASEGT. The CDR3 contains 14 residues. Trimming cost V 5 bases and J 2 bases, with 11 bases left between them. CDR3 nucleotide sequence: TGTGCCAGCAGTCTCGGGGAGACCACAGATACGCAGTATTTT. This gives the protein CASSLGETTDTQYF.

This clone showed up just a few times. The chain employs TRBV19 and TRBJ2-1; the match to TRBD2 covers 11 bases. The trim removed 11 bases at V and 3 bases at J, leaving 9 bases unmatched. The CDR3 is 15 residues long. Germline values: CDR1 LNHDA, CDR2 SQIVND (reference sequence). CDR3 bases: TGTGCCTCCCAGTGGGGGACTAGCGGCTACAATGAGCAGTTCTTC. Amino acid sequence: CASQWGTSGYNEQFF.

The J gene is TRBJ2-7, the V gene TRBV7-9, with TRBD1 matching over 11 bases. Germline V gene lookup returns CDR1 SEHNR and CDR2 FQNEAQ (reference sequence). Germline trimming cut 6 bases from V and 2 bases from J; bases unmatched to any gene: 9. CDR3 length: 16 residues. The CDR3, as DNA: TGTGCCAGCAGTCCCGAGTTGGGACAGGGGGCCTACGAGCAGTACTTC. Translated, it gives CASSPELGQGAYEQYF.

The rearrangement joins TRBV30 to TRBJ1-2; 7 positions agree with TRBD1. Germline assignment: CDR1 GTSNPN and CDR2 SVGIG (reference sequence). The CDR3 loop spans 12 amino acids. Unmatched junction bases numbered 1, after V lost 3 bases and J lost 3 bases. The CDR3 region is CAWSGQDYGYTF. CDR3 nucleotide sequence: TGTGCCTGGAGCGGACAGGACTATGGCTACACCTTC. The full variable domain, completed using reference TRBV30 and TRBJ1-2, is SQTIHQWPATLVQPVGSPLSLECTVEGTSNPNLYWYRQAAGRGLQLLFYSVGIGQISSEVPQNLSASRPQDRQFILSSKKLLLSDSGFYLCAWSGQDYGYTFGSGTRLTVV.

This clone came up a few times. This chain joins TRBV14 and TRBJ1-1; unclear D gene. From germline, CDR1 is SGHDN and CDR2 FVKESK. The V and J ends lost 4 bases and 0 bases respectively, with 12 bases between them. The CDR3 has 15 amino acids. CDR3 amino acids: CASSRHPSMNTEAFF. The CDR3, as DNA: TGTGCCAGCAGCCGACACCCGTCCATGAACACTGAAGCTTTCTTT.

The rearrangement links TRBV21-1 to TRBJ2-3; the DNA was not used to check the table's D call, TRBD2. TRBV21-1 is designated a pseudogene. This CDR3 is built from 15 residues. The CDR3 coding sequence is TGTGCCAGCAGCGGCTGGGGGGGTCCAACAGATACGCAGTATTTT. Translation gives CASSGWGGPTDTQYF.

This clone showed up just a few times. V is TRBV15 and J is TRBJ2-1, with unresolved D. V lost 4 bases, J lost 5 bases, and 3 bases lay in between. Germline-derived CDR1 and CDR2 are LNHNV and YYDKDF (reference sequence). The CDR3 length is 11 residues. The CDR3 here is CATSTDNEQFF. CDR3 nucleotide sequence: TGTGCCACCAGCACTGACAATGAGCAGTTCTTC.

This chain links TRBV25-1 with TRBJ2-3; 7 bases align to TRBD1. The CDR3 has 18 amino acids. The J segment lost 2 bases and the V segment lost 3 bases, leaving 14 bases of the junction unmatched. Germline CDR1 reads MGHDK; CDR2 reads SYGVNS. CDR3 sequence: CASSELTHRGGYTDTQYF. The CDR3 coding sequence is TGTGCCAGCAGTGAGTTGACACACAGGGGCGGATACACAGATACGCAGTATTTT.

The chain carries TRBV7-2 and TRBJ2-2; possible D gene TRBD2, 5 bases. V was trimmed by 7 bases and J by 6 bases, leaving 21 bases between them. The CDR3 length is 16 residues. Germline CDR1 reads SGHTA; CDR2 reads FQGNSA. The CDR3 is CASIPNRVAGPGELFF. The CDR3 DNA follows: TGTGCCAGCATCCCGAACCGGGTCGCGGGCCCCGGGGAGCTGTTTTTT.

This sequence joins TRBV6-6 and TRBJ1-6; D perhaps matches TRBD1 (6 bases). The CDR3 has 15 amino acids. Trimming pared 0 bases from V and 8 bases from J, leaving 11 bases between. The germline V gene encodes CDR1 MNHNY and CDR2 SVGAGI (reference sequence). The CDR3 region has the DNA TGTGCCAGCAGTTACTCTATAAACAGGGATTCACCCCTCCACTTT. Translated: CASSYSINRDSPLHF.